A selection of T cell receptor beta chains follows, all from one sample in a study of cytomegalovirus exposure and HLA in healthy donors. Clones were sequenced by immunoSEQ multiplex PCR, and TCRdb holds only the in-frame ones, with some missing. Here the sample spans roughly 100,000 clones, approximately 80% being singletons. Sequencing input: PBMCs. The receptor set was obtained from a woman in her late teens or twenties in good health and CMV-seropositive. The CDR3 runs from the conserved cysteine through the conserved F or W. A D gene is named only where the DNA matches it firmly. Clone size is shown for a subset of rows, as once, few, many or a class of expanded clone.

v_call,clone_size,j_call,d_call,cdr3_nt,cdr3_aa
TRBV6-1,NA,TRBJ2-7,NA,TGTGCCAGCAAAACCCAGGCCCACTACGAGCAGTACTTC,CASKTQAHYEQYF
TRBV10-3,NA,TRBJ2-5,TRBD2,TGTGCCATCAATCCGGGACTAGAAGAGACCCAGTACTTC,CAINPGLEETQYF
TRBV7-2,NA,TRBJ2-7,TRBD2,TGTGCCAGCAGCTTTGGGGCGGGAGGGACCTACGAGCAGTACTTC,CASSFGAGGTYEQYF
TRBV9,NA,TRBJ2-5,TRBD2,TGTGCCAGCAGCGCAACGGGGGGGAGAGAAGAGACCCAGTACTTC,CASSATGGREETQYF
TRBV5-8,NA,TRBJ2-5,TRBD1,TGTGCCAGCAGCCCGGGACAGACCCATCAAGAGACCCAGTACTTC,CASSPGQTHQETQYF
TRBV23-1,few,TRBJ2-7,NA,TGCGCCAGCAGTCACCTAAAACTTCAGGGTAGCTCCTACGAGCAGTACTTC,CASSHLKLQGSSYEQYF
TRBV13,NA,TRBJ2-1,TRBD2,TGTGCCAGCAGCTCAAAGGGACTAGCGGGAGGGATGGGCTATGAGCAGTTCTTC,CASSSKGLAGGMGYEQFF
TRBV5-4,NA,TRBJ1-1,NA,TGTGCCAGCAGACACGCTAGGAACACTGAAGCTTTCTTT,CASRHARNTEAFF
TRBV10-1,NA,TRBJ1-5,NA,TGCGCCAAAAATGAAGGGAGGCCGAATCAGCCCCAGCATTTT,CAKNEGRPNQPQHF
TRBV9,NA,TRBJ2-7,TRBD2,TGTGCCAGCAGCGTCGGGACTAACTCCTACGAGCAGTACTTC,CASSVGTNSYEQYF
TRBV6-1,NA,TRBJ2-1,NA,TGTGCCAGCAGTGAGGGGGGAGACTGGAGGTACAATGAGCAGTTCTTC,CASSEGGDWRYNEQFF
TRBV25-1,NA,TRBJ1-2,TRBD1,TGTGCCAGCTCGAAGACAGGGGACCCCTATGGCTACACCTTC,CASSKTGDPYGYTF
TRBV7-8,NA,TRBJ2-7,NA,TGTGCCAGCAGCCTACTAGCTCTCGAGCAGTACTTC,CASSLLALEQYF
TRBV28,NA,TRBJ1-2,NA,TGTGCCAGCAGTGGGAGTTCTACTAACTATGGCTACACCTTC,CASSGSSTNYGYTF
TRBV5-1,NA,TRBJ2-7,NA,TGCGCCAGCAGCGAAGCAGGGGCCATAACCTACGAGCAGTACTTC,CASSEAGAITYEQYF
TRBV28,NA,TRBJ1-4,NA,TGTGCCAGCGGGACTCAAGGTGAAAAACTGTTTTTT,CASGTQGEKLFF
TRBV27,NA,TRBJ1-1,TRBD1,TGTGCCAGCAGTTTCCACAGGGGGCTGGGCACTGAAGCTTTCTTT,CASSFHRGLGTEAFF
TRBV28,NA,TRBJ2-2,TRBD2,TGTGCCAGCAGTTCACCGGGACTTCCGCGCGGGGGTTCCGGGGAGCTGTTTTTT,CASSSPGLPRGGSGELFF
TRBV7-3,NA,TRBJ2-2,TRBD2,TGTGCCAGCAGCTCCACCCTAGCGGGAGGGGTCACCGGGGAGCTGTTTTTT,CASSSTLAGGVTGELFF
TRBV20-1,few,TRBJ2-7,NA,TGCAGTGCTAGAAGGGGGTTCGAGCAGTACTTC,CSARRGFEQYF
TRBV15,NA,TRBJ2-7,NA,TGTGCCACCAGCAGTGTTACCGGGACTCACAGATACGAGCAGTACTTC,CATSSVTGTHRYEQYF
TRBV30,NA,TRBJ1-1,TRBD1,TGTGCCTGGGCTCCAGGGGGAACTAACACTGAAGCTTTCTTT,CAWAPGGTNTEAFF
TRBV6-6,NA,TRBJ2-5,NA,TGTGCCAGCAGACTAGCCCGTCAAGAGACCCAGTACTTC,CASRLARQETQYF
TRBV5-8,NA,TRBJ1-1,TRBD1,TGTGCCAGCAGCTTCGGACAGGTGACTGAAGCTTTCTTT,CASSFGQVTEAFF
TRBV20-1,few,TRBJ2-5,NA,TGCAACATCCGGGTGCTGGAGACCCAGTACTTC,CNIRVLETQYF
TRBV9,NA,TRBJ2-1,NA,TGTGCCAGCAGCCCTGTTCAGGTCTCCTACAATGAGCAGTTCTTC,CASSPVQVSYNEQFF
TRBV10-3,NA,TRBJ1-4,NA,TGTGCCATCAGCTCCGGGACACGGCATAATGAAAAACTGTTTTTT,CAISSGTRHNEKLFF
TRBV10-3,NA,TRBJ2-7,NA,TGTGCCACAGGATCAGGGGAGGGTTACGAGCAGTACTTC,CATGSGEGYEQYF
TRBV5-4,NA,TRBJ2-7,NA,TGTGCCAGCAGCTTGGATGTGGCTAGCTCCTACGAGCAGTACTTC,CASSLDVASSYEQYF
TRBV10-1,NA,TRBJ2-3,NA,TGCGCCAGCAGTGATGTCAGGAGCACAGATACGCAGTATTTT,CASSDVRSTDTQYF
TRBV10-1,NA,TRBJ2-7,TRBD1,TGCGCCAGGCCCGGGACAGGGGGCGAGCAGTACTTC,CARPGTGGEQYF
TRBV28,NA,TRBJ1-5,NA,TGTGCCAGCAGTTTGGAGGCAAGATATAGCAATCAGCCCCAGCATTTT,CASSLEARYSNQPQHF
TRBV7-6,NA,TRBJ1-4,TRBD1,TGTGCCAGCAGCCCTCAGACAGGGTTTAATGAAAAACTGTTTTTT,CASSPQTGFNEKLFF
TRBV5-1,few,TRBJ2-7,TRBD2,TGCGCCAGCAGCTGGGGGACTAGCGGGAGCGACGAGCAGTACTTC,CASSWGTSGSDEQYF
TRBV29-1,NA,TRBJ1-1,NA,TGCAGCGTTGTTACTAGCCGAGCCCGGAACACTGAAGCTTTCTTT,CSVVTSRARNTEAFF
TRBV6-1,NA,TRBJ1-6,NA,TGTGCCAGCAGGTCTCGGGACACATACAATTCAAGGCGCCACTTT,CASRSRDTYNSRRHF
TRBV6-1,NA,TRBJ2-5,TRBD1,TGTGCCAGCAGTGAGGACAGGGGGCTGACGGAGACCCAGTACTTC,CASSEDRGLTETQYF
TRBV29-1,NA,TRBJ2-1,TRBD2,TGCAGCGTTGAAGGGCGGGAGCTTAATGAGCAGTTCTTC,CSVEGRELNEQFF
TRBV11-1,NA,TRBJ2-5,TRBD1,TGTGCCAGCAGACCGCGGACAGGCCAAGAGACCCAGTACTTC,CASRPRTGQETQYF
TRBV6-1,NA,TRBJ2-1,TRBD2,TGTGCCAGCAGTGAATACGGGACTAGAGTTGAGCAGTTCTTC,CASSEYGTRVEQFF
TRBV19,NA,TRBJ1-4,NA,TGTGCCAGTAGCGGTTGGGAGGACGAAAAACTGTTTTTT,CASSGWEDEKLFF
TRBV28,NA,TRBJ2-5,NA,TGTGCCAGCAGTTTCTGGACTGCCCAAGAGACCCAGTACTTC,CASSFWTAQETQYF
TRBV27,NA,TRBJ2-3,NA,TGTGCCAGCAGTTTATCCAGGGGAGATACGCAGTATTTT,CASSLSRGDTQYF
TRBV6-5,NA,TRBJ1-5,NA,TGTGCCAGCAGGCCACAGGGAAATCAGCCCCAGCATTTT,CASRPQGNQPQHF
TRBV7-9,NA,TRBJ2-1,NA,TGTGCCAGCAGCTCGCCGACAGGTCTACGATCCTACAATGAGCAGTTCTTC,CASSSPTGLRSYNEQFF